Following are 26 T cell receptor beta chains from one sample sequenced in a study of blood T cell repertoires in COVID-19. Assay: immunoSEQ multiplex PCR; the TCRdb copy retains only in-frame clones and omits some. The data show about 480,000 clones, 85% to 90% seen once. The sample comprised peripheral blood. The receptors come from a woman aged 45-65 years with COVID-19, enrolled during active disease.

This chain joins TRBV19 and TRBJ2-6; no clear D. The CDR3 contains 12 residues. Germline V lookup: CDR1 LNHDA, CDR2 SQIVND (reference sequence). V shed 10 bases and J shed 1 base, with 5 bases lying between them. The CDR3 protein is CATHSGANVLTF. DNA for the CDR3: TGTGCCACCCATTCTGGGGCCAACGTCCTGACTTTC.

As to this clone: Compared with germline, one end of the junction differs, possibly owing to a read error. The chain is built from TRBV6-5 and TRBJ2-7; 11 positions match TRBD1. Germline V gene data show CDR1 as MNHEY and CDR2 as SVGAGI. The CDR3 spans 15 residues. CDR3 sequence: CVSSPGQGAAYEQYF. DNA for the CDR3: TGTGTCAGCAGCCCAGGACAGGGGGCGGCCTACGAGCAGTACTTC.

The chain joins TRBV9 to TRBJ2-5; 8 nucleotides agree with TRBD2. The CDR3 length is 15 residues. J was trimmed by 4 bases and V by 3 bases; bases with no gene match: 8. CDR1 SGDLS and CDR2 YYNGEE come from the germline V gene. The CDR3 DNA follows: TGTGCCAGCAGCGGTAGCGGGGCCCCGGGAGAGACCCAGTACTTC. Encoded protein: CASSGSGAPGETQYF.

This chain joins TRBV18 and TRBJ1-3; D ambiguous. This CDR3 has 15 amino acids. V was cut by 3 bases and J by 0 bases, with 9 bases left in between. Germline V lookup: CDR1 KGHSH, CDR2 LQKENI. CDR3 coding DNA: TGTGCCAGCTCACCTTATCAGTACTCTGGAAACACCATATATTTT. This translates into CASSPYQYSGNTIYF.

The rearrangement joins TRBV3-1 (or the pseudogene TRBV3-2) to TRBJ1-2, with 11 bases matching TRBD1. V was clipped by 3 bases and J by 5 bases; unmatched bases: 14. This CDR3 region has 18 residues. Germline V gene sequence: CDR1 LGHDT, CDR2 YNNKEL (reference sequence). The CDR3, as DNA: TGTGCCAGCAGCCAGGTCCGGGTCCACGGGGACAGGGGGTATGGCTACACCTTC. It codes for CASSQVRVHGDRGYGYTF.

The rearrangement uses TRBV30 and TRBJ1-1, with TRBD1 identical over 8 bases. The length of the CDR3 is 14 residues. Trimming at V came to 4 bases and at J to 5 bases, leaving 9 bases not matched to a gene. In germline, CDR1 is GTSNPN, CDR2 SVGIG (reference sequence). As DNA, the CDR3 is TGTGCCTGGACCCGACAGGGGCGGGATACTGAAGCTTTCTTT. It is translated as CAWTRQGRDTEAFF.

This chain uses TRBV6-1 with TRBJ1-2; 7 bases align to TRBD1. Germline CDR1 and CDR2: MNHNS and SASEGT. The CDR3 consists of 14 residues. The V gene end was trimmed by 1 base and the J gene end by 4 bases; junction bases not matched to a gene: 3. The CDR3 spells CASSEGGQIYGYTF. The CDR3 DNA sequence: TGTGCCAGCAGTGAAGGGGGACAGATCTATGGCTACACCTTC.

This CDR3 reads CASSLDWGTAPSGYTF. The CDR3 bases are TGTGCCAGCAGCTTAGATTGGGGGACAGCACCTTCGGGCTACACCTTC. The V call is TRBV11-2, the J call TRBJ1-2, with TRBD1 matching over 7 bases. V lost 0 bases to trimming and J lost 8 bases; unmatched junction nucleotides: 12. Germline assignment: CDR1 SGHAT and CDR2 FQNNGV. This CDR3 has 16 residues.

Details on this clone: At one of its ends the junction is not consistent with the germline gene, which may arise from a read error. The chain carries TRBV30 and TRBJ1-1; no firm D call. The germline gives CDR1 GTSNPN, CDR2 SVGIG (reference sequence). The CDR3 consists of 10 residues. The CDR3 protein is CGAVNTEAFF. The DNA of the CDR3 is TGCGGTGCGGTGAACACTGAAGCTTTCTTT.

The chain has TRBV4-1 and TRBJ2-4; D gene unclear. CDR1 is MGHRA, CDR2 YSYEKL, per germline. V shed 1 base and J shed 5 bases, with 9 bases lying between them. This CDR3 comprises 14 residues. The CDR3 DNA sequence: TGCGCCAGCAGCCAAGTAATTCGTCAAAACATTCAGTACTTC. Amino acid sequence: CASSQVIRQNIQYF.

The J gene is TRBJ1-1, the V gene TRBV6-1, with 8 bases that match TRBD1. Per germline, CDR1 MNHNS and CDR2 SASEGT. The CDR3 totals 17 residues. V shed 3 bases and J 4 bases; nucleotides not matched to a gene: 13. CDR3 protein: CASSDQGASNRGTEAFF. The CDR3 DNA is TGTGCCAGCAGTGACCAGGGGGCTTCGAACAGGGGCACTGAAGCTTTCTTT.

The chain carries TRBV5-4 and TRBJ2-2; the D gene is possibly TRBD1 (6 bases). Per germline, CDR1 SGHNT and CDR2 YYREEE (reference sequence). Trimming left V 3 bases short and J 3 bases short, with 12 bases between. CDR3 length equals 15 residues. For the CDR3, the DNA is TGTGCCAGCAGCTCGCTGACAGGACACACCGGGGAGCTGTTTTTT. This sequence encodes CASSSLTGHTGELFF. Supplemented by reference TRBV5-4 and TRBJ2-2, the full variable domain reads ETGVTQSPTHLIKTRGQQVTLRCSSQSGHNTVSWYQQALGQGPQFIFQYYREEENGRGNFPPRFSGLQFPNYSSELNVNALELDDSALYLCASSSLTGHTGELFFGEGSRLTVL.

The gene calls are TRBV18 and TRBJ2-3, with 10 bases matching TRBD2. CDR1 and CDR2 from the germline V gene are KGHSH and LQKENI. The CDR3 consists of 16 residues. V lost 3 bases, J lost 3 bases, and 6 bases stayed unmatched. The CDR3 here is CASSPSGGARTDTQYF. CDR3 nucleotide sequence: TGTGCCAGCTCACCCAGCGGGGGGGCTAGGACAGATACGCAGTATTTT.

The chain couples TRBV6-6 to TRBJ2-3; 10 bases agree with TRBD2. The CDR3 spans 16 residues. The J segment lost 1 base and the V segment lost 6 bases, leaving 7 bases of the junction unmatched. The germline gives CDR1 MNHNY, CDR2 SVGAGI (reference sequence). The CDR3 coding sequence is TGTGCCAGCAGGAGATGGACTAGCGGTCGCACAGATACGCAGTATTTT. Amino acids: CASRRWTSGRTDTQYF.

The rearrangement links TRBV4-1 to TRBJ1-5; D is unresolved. CDR1 is MGHRA and CDR2 is YSYEKL in the germline V gene. The CDR3 consists of 14 residues. V was clipped by 4 bases and J by 4 bases, with 11 bases between them. CDR3 sequence reads: CASSRREGNQPQHF. In nucleotides, the CDR3 is TGCGCCAGCAGCCGGAGGGAGGGAAATCAGCCCCAGCATTTT.

This chain uses TRBV5-4 with TRBJ2-7; D is perhaps TRBD2 (6 bases). This CDR3 contains 14 residues. Germline assignment: CDR1 SGHNT and CDR2 YYREEE (reference sequence). V shed 0 bases and J shed 7 bases, with 14 bases lying between them. CDR3 DNA sequence: TGTGCCAGCAGCTTGGGGACGGAGGGCGCGGAGCAGTACTTC. Protein: CASSLGTEGAEQYF.

The chain carries TRBV12-3 or TRBV12-4 and TRBJ2-7, with no clear D. CDR3 length equals 12 residues. Trimming removed 0 bases from V and 3 bases from J, with 3 bases in between. In nucleotides, the CDR3 is TGTGCCAGCAGTTTAGCACACTACGAGCAGTACTTC. Encoded protein: CASSLAHYEQYF.

CDR3 in amino acids: CASSQGRGVGELFF. Written as DNA, the CDR3 is TGTGCCAGCAGCCAAGGACGGGGGGTCGGGGAGCTGTTTTTT. J is TRBJ2-2 and V is TRBV4-2; 7 bases line up with TRBD2. This CDR3 spans 14 amino acids. Germline V gene sequence: CDR1 LGHNA, CDR2 YNFKEQ. J gave up 7 bases and V 1 base, and 3 bases lay outside the gene matches.

The rearrangement links TRBV11-2 to TRBJ2-7; 8 bases fit TRBD1. The germline V gene has CDR1 SGHAT and CDR2 FQNNGV. After removal of 5 bases from V and 4 bases from J, the junction contained 7 bases not matched to a gene. There are 14 residues in the CDR3. The DNA of the CDR3 is TGTGCCAGCAGCCCTATCCAGGGGGCATACGAGCAGTACTTC. This sequence encodes CASSPIQGAYEQYF.

The V and J genes are TRBV11-2 and TRBJ2-1; 7 bases are a match to TRBD2. V gave up 7 bases and J gave up 4 bases; unmatched junction bases: 13. The CDR3 length is 16 residues. Germline V lookup: CDR1 SGHAT, CDR2 FQNNGV. The CDR3 protein is CASTKNRGEQYNEQFF. The CDR3 bases are TGTGCCAGCACTAAAAACCGGGGGGAACAGTACAATGAGCAGTTCTTC.

This rearrangement joins TRBV2 to TRBJ2-1; TRBD1 aligns across 10 bases. The CDR3 is made up of 14 amino acids. Germline V gene lookup returns CDR1 SNHLY and CDR2 FYNNEI. The V segment lost 6 bases and the J segment 4 bases; nucleotides outside the gene matches: 3. CDR3 amino acids: CASRRTGGYNEQFF. CDR3 in DNA: TGTGCCAGCAGGAGGACAGGGGGTTACAATGAGCAGTTCTTC.

This clone showed up just a few times. The J gene is TRBJ2-1, the V gene TRBV24-1; TRBD2 matches at 7 bases. The length of the CDR3 is 17 residues. CDR1 is KGHDR and CDR2 is SFDVKD in the germline V gene. V was pared by 1 base and J by 4 bases, with 9 bases of the junction left unmatched. Here the CDR3 DNA reads TGTGCCACCAGTGATTTCGCCCTCGGCGGGGGTTACAATGAGCAGTTCTTC. It is translated as CATSDFALGGGYNEQFF.

The chain employs TRBV3-1 (or the pseudogene TRBV3-2) and TRBJ2-7; possible D gene TRBD2, 5 bases. CDR3 length equals 13 residues. Trimming stripped 8 bases from V and 4 bases from J, with 15 bases between. Germline assignment: CDR1 LGHDT and CDR2 YNNKEL (reference sequence). CDR3 residues: CASRDRTGYEQYF. CDR3 bases: TGTGCCAGCCGAGATCGGACGGGGTACGAGCAGTACTTC.

The V and J genes are TRBV15 and TRBJ1-2, with D unclear. This CDR3 has 13 amino acids. Germline V gives CDR1 LNHNV, CDR2 YYDKDF (reference sequence). V dropped 3 bases and J dropped 6 bases, with 11 bases sitting between them. The CDR3 coding sequence is TGTGCCACCAGCAGCGAGAGGTTCGATGGCTACACCTTC. This codes for CATSSERFDGYTF.

Only a few counts were recorded for this clone. The chain carries TRBV9 and TRBJ1-2; the match to TRBD1 covers 8 bases. The germline V gene encodes CDR1 SGDLS and CDR2 YYNGEE. J lost 3 bases, V lost 0 bases, and 7 bases had no gene match. This CDR3 contains 16 residues. CDR3 residues: CASSVDGYRGDYGYTF. The CDR3, as DNA: TGTGCCAGCAGCGTAGATGGCTACAGGGGGGACTATGGCTACACCTTC. Full variable domain (outside the CDR3, taken from reference TRBV9 and TRBJ1-2): DSGVTQTPKHLITATGQRVTLRCSPRSGDLSVYWYQQSLDQGLQFLIQYYNGEERAKGNILERFSAQQFPDLHSELNLSSLELGDSALYFCASSVDGYRGDYGYTFGSGTRLTVV.

The rearrangement uses TRBV30 and TRBJ1-6; D not resolved. The CDR3 extends over 16 amino acids. Germline V gene data show CDR1 as GTSNPN and CDR2 as SVGIG (reference sequence). V was pared by 0 bases and J by 4 bases, with 13 bases between. As DNA, the CDR3 is TGTGCCTGGAGTGTAGGCCCAGGTCCGTATAATTCACCCCTCCACTTT. Residues: CAWSVGPGPYNSPLHF.